The 28 T cell receptor beta chains reported below all come from one sample, sequenced in a study of blood T cell repertoires in COVID-19. TCRdb's copy holds only in-frame clones and misses some; the assay was immunoSEQ multiplex PCR. The table has about 260,000 clones, roughly 87% seen once. Specimen: peripheral blood. These receptors originate from a human donor in a cohort sampled during active COVID-19.

V is TRBV7-2 and J is TRBJ2-1; 8 nucleotides align to TRBD2. J was trimmed by 0 bases and V by 5 bases; bases with no gene match: 6. The germline gives CDR1 SGHTA, CDR2 FQGNSA. The CDR3 sequence is 16 residues long. The CDR3 protein is CASSIGLASSYNEQFF. The CDR3 DNA is TGTGCCAGCAGCATTGGACTAGCCAGCTCCTACAATGAGCAGTTCTTC.

The gene calls are TRBV29-1 and TRBJ1-1; no clear D gene. The CDR3 runs 13 residues. Germline-derived CDR1 and CDR2 are SQVTM and ANQGSEA. In DNA, the CDR3 is TGCAGGCGAAGTTTCCATCTGAACACTGAAGCTTTCTTT. It translates to CRRSFHLNTEAFF.

This rearrangement joins TRBV6-5 to TRBJ1-2, with D possibly matching TRBD1 (6 bases). CDR1 is MNHEY, CDR2 SVGAGI, per germline. The CDR3 length is 12 residues. V lost 6 bases and J lost 8, with 13 bases in between. The CDR3 loop is CASRSTGFGYTF. CDR3 coding DNA: TGTGCCAGCAGATCAACAGGGTTCGGCTACACCTTC.

This chain connects TRBV4-3 to TRBJ2-7; tentative D call: TRBD2 (6 bases). Germline CDR1 reads LGHNA; CDR2 reads YSLEER. The CDR3 runs 17 residues. With 0 bases removed from V and 5 bases from J, the gap between germline ends came to 20 bases. CDR3: CASSQEPTRRGKNEQYF. The CDR3 nucleotides are TGCGCCAGCAGCCAAGAACCCACTAGGAGGGGAAAGAACGAGCAGTACTTC.

J is TRBJ1-1 and V is TRBV28; no clear D. The CDR3 contains 12 residues. The V end lost 4 bases, the J end lost 11 bases, and 14 bases lay between the germline ends. CDR1 MDHEN and CDR2 SYDVKM come from the germline V gene. The DNA of the CDR3 is TGTGCCAGCAGTTCCCGGGGAAATGGGGCTTTCTTT. Translation gives CASSSRGNGAFF.

This clone turned up a few times. V usage is TRBV6-2 or TRBV6-3 and J usage is TRBJ2-7; TRBD2 aligns across 7 bases. J lost 5 bases, V lost 5 bases, and 9 bases had no gene match. This CDR3 comprises 14 residues. CDR1 and CDR2 (germline): MNHEY, SVGEGT. The DNA of the CDR3 is TGTGCCAGCAGTCCGCGGGAGAAGGTAAACGAGCAGTACTTC. It codes for CASSPREKVNEQYF.

This chain's CDR3 is CASSRRLAGVTQYF. The CDR3 region has the DNA TGTGCCAGCAGCCGCCGACTAGCCGGCGTTACCCAGTACTTC. The chain carries TRBV7-2 and TRBJ2-5; 7 nucleotides match TRBD2. The V segment lost 5 bases and the J segment 8 bases; nucleotides outside the gene matches: 11. Per germline, CDR1 SGHTA and CDR2 FQGNSA. This CDR3 contains 14 residues. Using reference TRBV7-2 and TRBJ2-5 for the parts outside the CDR3, the full variable domain is GAGVSQSPSNKVTEKGKDVELRCDPISGHTALYWYRQSLGQGLEFLIYFQGNSAPDKSGLPSDRFSAERTGGSVSTLTIQRTQQEDSAVYLCASSRRLAGVTQYFGPGTRLLVL.

The chain recombines TRBV19 with TRBJ2-1, with 13 bases lining up with TRBD2. The ends lost 4 bases at V and 8 bases at J; junction bases unmatched: 8. Germline-derived CDR1 and CDR2 are LNHDA and SQIVND (reference sequence). The CDR3 loop spans 16 amino acids. CDR3 residues: CASSTAGLAGADEQFF. Written as DNA, the CDR3 is TGTGCCAGTAGTACAGCCGGACTAGCGGGGGCAGATGAGCAGTTCTTC. The entire variable domain, with the rest obtained from reference TRBV19 and TRBJ2-1, is as follows: DGGITQSPKYLFRKEGQNVTLSCEQNLNHDAMYWYRQDPGQGLRLIYYSQIVNDFQKGDIAEGYSVSREKKESFPLTVTSAQKNPTAFYLCASSTAGLAGADEQFFGPGTRLTVL.

This clone has a single count. The rearrangement joins TRBV27 to TRBJ2-7; D gene uncertain. This CDR3 comprises 15 residues. V gave up 0 bases and J gave up 3 bases, with 12 bases separating them. Germline lookup yields CDR1 MNHEY and CDR2 SMNVEV (reference sequence). The CDR3 region has the DNA TGTGCCAGCAGTTTATCGACTCCCCGGAACTACGAGCAGTACTTC. Translating gives CASSLSTPRNYEQYF.

This chain connects TRBV11-2 to TRBJ2-7, with TRBD1 matching over 9 bases. Germline trimming cut 5 bases from V and 4 bases from J; bases unmatched to any gene: 3. The CDR3 is 13 amino acids. The germline gives CDR1 SGHAT, CDR2 FQNNGV. The CDR3, as DNA: TGTGCCAGCAGCGGGACAGGGAGATACGAGCAGTACTTC. Translation: CASSGTGRYEQYF.

V gene TRBV5-6 combines with J gene TRBJ2-1, with 7 bases identical to TRBD1. Germline CDR1 SGHDT, CDR2 YYEEEE. J gave up 2 bases and V 4 bases, and 12 bases lay outside the gene matches. CDR3 length equals 17 residues. The CDR3 here is CASSERQGPSTYNEQFF. The CDR3 DNA sequence: TGTGCCAGCAGCGAAAGACAGGGTCCTTCTACCTACAATGAGCAGTTCTTC.

The chain uses TRBV10-3 and TRBJ2-7, with D hard to call. V gave up 8 bases and J gave up 0 bases, with 17 bases separating them. There are 15 residues in the CDR3. CDR1 ENHRY and CDR2 SYGVKD come from the germline V gene. CDR3 in amino acids: CAISLTQTSSYEQYF. CDR3 nucleotide sequence: TGTGCCATCTCCCTGACACAGACCAGCTCCTACGAGCAGTACTTC.

CDR3 sequence: CASSLSTHSPLHF. As DNA, the CDR3 is TGTGCCAGCAGCTTATCAACTCATTCACCCCTCCACTTT. V usage is TRBV7-9 and J usage is TRBJ1-6; D unresolved. The CDR3 totals 13 residues. Per germline, CDR1 SEHNR and CDR2 FQNEAQ (reference sequence). V lost 2 bases and J lost 8, with 7 bases in between. The entire variable domain, with the rest obtained from reference TRBV7-9 and TRBJ1-6, is as follows: DTGVSQNPRHKITKRGQNVTFRCDPISEHNRLYWYRQTLGQGPEFLTYFQNEAQLEKSRLLSDRFSAERPKGSFSTLEIQRTEQGDSAMYLCASSLSTHSPLHFGNGTRLTVT.

The rearrangement links TRBV6-6 to TRBJ2-7; 10 bases are shared with TRBD2. The CDR3 is 16 amino acids. V was clipped by 0 bases and J by 3 bases; unmatched bases: 5. The germline CDR1 and CDR2 sequences are MNHNY and SVGAGI (reference sequence). CDR3 residues: CASSYSPSGGGYEQYF. In DNA form, the CDR3 reads TGTGCCAGCAGTTACTCTCCTAGCGGGGGTGGCTACGAGCAGTACTTC.

This rearrangement joins TRBV28 to TRBJ1-2, with 9 bases identical to TRBD1. With V trimmed by 4 bases and J by 5 bases, 11 bases remained unmatched. This CDR3 is 16 amino acids long. CDR1 MDHEN and CDR2 SYDVKM come from the germline V gene. This CDR3 reads CASSSLLDRGGYGYTF. The CDR3 DNA reads as TGTGCCAGCAGTTCTCTACTCGACAGGGGGGGGTATGGCTACACCTTC.

The DNA for the CDR3 is TGTGCCAGCAGACAGGGGGGCGAGCAGTACTTC. Amino acid sequence: CASRQGGEQYF. The chain links TRBV28 to TRBJ2-7; 8 nucleotides align to TRBD1. The CDR3 is 11 residues long. Losses at the gene ends were 6 bases for V and 6 bases for J; bases not matched to a gene: 1. CDR1 and CDR2 from the germline V gene are MDHEN and SYDVKM.

In this sample, this clone turned up a few times. The chain couples TRBV2 to TRBJ1-5; TRBD1 matches at 8 bases. Per germline, CDR1 SNHLY and CDR2 FYNNEI. V was clipped by 8 bases and J by 5 bases; unmatched bases: 11. The CDR3 has 15 residues. CDR3 sequence: CASVNPGQAYQPQHF. Written as DNA, the CDR3 is TGTGCCAGCGTTAACCCGGGACAGGCTTATCAGCCCCAGCATTTT.

The chain recombines TRBV5-8 with TRBJ2-1, with 9 bases that match TRBD2. The length of the CDR3 is 17 residues. The germline V gene encodes CDR1 SGHTS and CDR2 YDEGEE. V shed 0 bases, J shed 4 bases, and the junction held 8 bases outside the gene matches. Here the CDR3 reads CASSLEFATSGYNEQFF. For the CDR3, the DNA is TGTGCCAGCAGCTTGGAATTCGCGACTAGCGGTTACAATGAGCAGTTCTTC.

The rearrangement links TRBV6-5 to TRBJ1-2, with a tentative D call TRBD1 (5 bases). Germline CDR1 and CDR2: MNHEY and SVGAGI. The ends were cut back, 5 bases at V and 3 bases at J, with 10 bases in the middle. The CDR3 covers 13 residues. The CDR3 DNA sequence: TGTGCCAGCAGTACCCAGGGTGACTATGGCTACACCTTC. It codes for CASSTQGDYGYTF.

V and J are TRBV11-3 and TRBJ2-1; the match to TRBD2 covers 7 bases. The V segment lost 5 bases and the J segment 6 bases; nucleotides outside the gene matches: 7. The CDR3 sequence is 14 residues long. Germline CDR1 and CDR2: SGHNT and YENEEA. The CDR3 bases are TGTGCCAGCAGCCCCGGGGGGTCGGGCAATGAGCAGTTCTTC. This gives the protein CASSPGGSGNEQFF.

This clone appeared a few times. The chain uses TRBV9 and TRBJ1-2; TRBD1 matches 7 bases. V gave up 4 bases and J gave up 4 bases; unmatched junction bases: 7. Germline lookup yields CDR1 SGDLS and CDR2 YYNGEE. The CDR3 runs 14 residues. The CDR3 DNA is TGTGCCAGCAGCAGGGACAGCTTAATCTATGGCTACACCTTC. This encodes CASSRDSLIYGYTF.

V gene TRBV7-2 combines with J gene TRBJ2-7; D is possibly TRBD2 (6 bases). V was shortened by 5 bases and J by 4 bases, with 15 bases between the two germline ends. The CDR3 covers 14 residues. CDR1 is SGHTA and CDR2 is FQGNSA in the germline V gene. In nucleotides, the CDR3 is TGTGCCAGCAGCGCCTTCGGAGGGCCGTACGAGCAGTACTTC. This codes for CASSAFGGPYEQYF. The variable domain in full, completed from reference TRBV7-2 and TRBJ2-7, reads GAGVSQSPSNKVTEKGKDVELRCDPISGHTALYWYRQSLGQGLEFLIYFQGNSAPDKSGLPSDRFSAERTGGSVSTLTIQRTQQEDSAVYLCASSAFGGPYEQYFGPGTRLTVT.

This clone was seen just once. The rearrangement links TRBV14 to TRBJ2-1, with D possibly TRBD2 on 5 matching bases. The CDR3 sequence is 13 residues long. V was trimmed by 1 base and J by 7 bases, leaving 8 bases between them. Germline V gene lookup returns CDR1 SGHDN and CDR2 FVKESK. In DNA, the CDR3 is TGTGCCAGCAGCCAAGCGAGGGAGAATGAGCAGTTCTTC. Encoded protein: CASSQARENEQFF. The full variable domain, completed using reference TRBV14 and TRBJ2-1, is EAGVTQFPSHSVIEKGQTVTLRCDPISGHDNLYWYRRVMGKEIKFLLHFVKESKQDESGMPNNRFLAERTGGTYSTLKVQPAELEDSGVYFCASSQARENEQFFGPGTRLTVL.

The genes are TRBV4-1 and TRBJ2-7; 14 bases align to TRBD2. J gave up 6 bases and V 0 bases, and 4 bases lay outside the gene matches. The CDR3 is 16 amino acids. In germline, CDR1 is MGHRA, CDR2 YSYEKL. The CDR3 loop is CASSQDGGLAGAEQYF. The CDR3 DNA sequence: TGCGCCAGCAGCCAAGATGGGGGACTAGCGGGAGCCGAGCAGTACTTC.

The gene calls are TRBV4-3 and TRBJ1-1, with D uncertain. This CDR3 contains 15 residues. Germline V gene sequence: CDR1 LGHNA, CDR2 YSLEER. Deletions cut 0 bases from V and 1 base from J, with 9 bases between. The CDR3 DNA reads TGCGCCAGCAGCCAAGATCTCACGGGGAACACTGAAGCTTTCTTT. Its protein is CASSQDLTGNTEAFF.

This chain connects TRBV30 to TRBJ2-5, with D unclear. Trimming shortened V by 5 bases and J by 1 base, and 11 bases separated the two germline ends. CDR1 is GTSNPN and CDR2 is SVGIG in the germline V gene (reference sequence). The length of the CDR3 is 13 residues. Here the CDR3 reads CAWDRRSQETQYF. The CDR3 bases are TGTGCCTGGGATCGACGGAGCCAAGAGACCCAGTACTTC.

The rearrangement links TRBV13 to TRBJ2-1; 11 bases line up with TRBD2. Germline CDR1 PRHDT, CDR2 FYEKMQ (reference sequence). V trimming: 0 bases; J trimming: 7 bases; junction bases outside the gene matches: 2. The CDR3 is 15 amino acids. DNA of the CDR3: TGTGCCAGCAGCTTAGGGCTAGCGGGGGGAAATGAGCAGTTCTTC. The encoded protein is CASSLGLAGGNEQFF.

The CDR3 sequence: CASSPTGKSYEQYF. As DNA, the CDR3 is TGCGCCAGCAGCCCGACAGGGAAGTCCTACGAGCAGTACTTC. The chain recombines TRBV10-1 with TRBJ2-7, with TRBD1 matching over 7 bases. Germline V gene lookup returns CDR1 WNHNN and CDR2 SYGVQD (reference sequence). After removal of 6 bases from V and 1 base from J, the junction contained 6 bases not matched to a gene. This CDR3 comprises 14 residues.